Sequencing of this T cell receptor (beta chain) was carried out in a study of CD8 T cells in Susac syndrome. The CDR3 sequence is 16 residues long. The V gene end was trimmed by 5 bases and the J gene end by 4 bases; junction bases not matched to a gene: 7. CDR1 SGHTA and CDR2 FQGNSA come from the germline V gene. The RNA input was 0.5 to 1 ug, and it was reverse transcribed with random hexamers. TCRdb redid the calling of the immunoSEQ multiplex PCR reads with MiXCR, one entry per CDR3 protein. The sample records 140,000 or so distinct CDR3 sequences, approximately 93% being singletons. The source of this sequence is a human donor in good health. The chain couples TRBV7-2 to TRBJ2-1; the match to TRBD2 covers 11 bases. The specimen was CD4+ T cells from PBMCs. The CDR3 bases are TGTGCCAGCAGCGTGACTAGCGGGGCATTGTACAATGAGCAGTTCTTC. This gives the protein CASSVTSGALYNEQFF.